Listed here is a single TCR beta chain. Its specificity is unknown. The V gene end was trimmed by 4 bases and the J gene end by 5 bases; junction bases not matched to a gene: 5. Per germline, CDR1 SNHLY and CDR2 FYNNEI. The CDR3 has 14 amino acids. This specimen comes from a study of T cells in Graves' hyperthyroidism and ophthalmopathy. The overall study: Peripheral blood was acquired at first diagnosis, ahead of any therapy whatsoever.

Study-wide points: In the blood, most expanded thyroid clonotypes above 0.001 appeared as well.

TCR beta CDR3 sequences were amplified from RNA transcripts. Primed by the HTBI set, a first-round RT-PCR was run on the TCR CDR3. MiXCR, applied by TCRdb to the multiplex PCR reads, yields one record per CDR3 protein. This sample has 550,000 to 850,000 distinct CDR3 sequences, with roughly a sixth found just once. The receptor comes from a woman aged 45 to 65 with Graves' hyperthyroidism that later progressed to Graves' ophthalmopathy. The chain recombines TRBV2 with TRBJ1-5; 7 bases agree with TRBD1. Sequenced sample: blood. The CDR3 spells CASSVGTEYQPQHF. The CDR3 nucleotides are TGTGCCAGCAGTGTAGGGACAGAGTATCAGCCCCAGCATTTT.